Following are 22 T cell receptor beta chains from one sample sequenced in a study of T cells in Graves' hyperthyroidism and ophthalmopathy. RNA transcripts served as the template for amplifying TCR beta CDR3 regions. The primer set for the first-round RT-PCR of the TCR CDR3 was HTBI. Using its own MiXCR run on the multiplex PCR reads, TCRdb lists one record per CDR3 protein. Of about 360,000 distinct CDR3 sequences listed, about 18% are singletons. Material for sequencing was blood. The receptors were gathered from a woman aged 18-29 years with Graves' hyperthyroidism.

This clonotype has ten or more counts. The gene calls are TRBV7-9 and TRBJ2-7; the D gene is possibly TRBD1 (6 bases). This CDR3 is built from 11 residues. Trimming removed 8 bases at V and 3 bases at J, with 8 bases between. CDR1 SEHNR and CDR2 FQNEAQ come from the germline V gene (reference sequence). CDR3 nucleotide sequence: TGTGCCAGCGGACAGTACTACGAGCAGTACTTC. This gives the protein CASGQYYEQYF.

This clonotype has more than one count but fewer than ten. The gene calls are TRBV4-1 and TRBJ2-4; TRBD1 might be the D (5 bases). The CDR3 consists of 17 residues. Trimming removed 1 base from V and 2 bases from J, with 15 bases in between. In germline, CDR1 is MGHRA, CDR2 YSYEKL. The DNA for the CDR3 is TGCGCCAGCAGCCAAGTGGCAGGGAAGATTCCCAAAAACATTCAGTACTTC. Encoded protein: CASSQVAGKIPKNIQYF.

This clonotype was observed a few times. The chain uses TRBV18 and TRBJ2-7, with 7 bases fitting TRBD2. This CDR3 region has 13 residues. V shed 6 bases and J 3 bases; nucleotides not matched to a gene: 5. Germline V gene lookup returns CDR1 KGHSH and CDR2 LQKENI. CDR3 sequence: CASSPGGNYEQYF. The CDR3 DNA follows: TGTGCCAGCTCCCCCGGGGGGAACTACGAGCAGTACTTC.

This rearrangement joins TRBV6-5 to TRBJ1-2; D is unclear. The V and J ends lost 0 bases and 6 bases respectively, with 11 bases between them. Germline V gives CDR1 MNHEY, CDR2 SVGAGI. The CDR3 runs 14 residues. CDR3 DNA sequence: TGTGCCAGCAGTTACTCCTCTATGGGGAATGGCTACACCTTC. Translation gives CASSYSSMGNGYTF.

This clonotype was seen more than once but under ten times. The chain combines TRBV7-9 with TRBJ2-2, with TRBD2 identical over 7 bases. The CDR3 loop spans 14 amino acids. J was trimmed by 5 bases and V by 5 bases; bases with no gene match: 5. In germline, CDR1 is SEHNR, CDR2 FQNEAQ (reference sequence). The chain's CDR3 is CASSDSGVTGELFF. CDR3 nucleotides: TGTGCCAGCAGCGACAGCGGGGTTACCGGGGAGCTGTTTTTT.

This clonotype was observed many times. At one end, the junction sequence differs from germline, possibly due to a read error. This chain connects TRBV29-1 to TRBJ2-7, with no clear D. This CDR3 is built from 13 residues. In germline, CDR1 is SQVTM, CDR2 ANQGSEA. CDR3 nucleotide sequence: TGCAGCGTGGAAGGTCGCTTCTCCTACGAGCAGTACTTC. Protein: CSVEGRFSYEQYF.

This clonotype has at least ten counts. The chain recombines TRBV12-3 or TRBV12-4 with TRBJ2-7; D is perhaps TRBD2 (6 bases). The ends were cut back, 7 bases at V and 2 bases at J, with 18 bases in the middle. This CDR3 comprises 15 residues. The CDR3 spells CASTAREWGTYEQYF. The CDR3 nucleotides read TGTGCCAGCACCGCCCGGGAGTGGGGGACCTACGAGCAGTACTTC.

The genes are TRBV2 and TRBJ2-3; D is undetermined. Germline-derived CDR1 and CDR2 are SNHLY and FYNNEI. The CDR3 loop spans 13 amino acids. V dropped 2 bases and J dropped 6 bases, with 9 bases sitting between them. CDR3 DNA: TGTGCCAGCAGTGAATTCCCCGCGGATACGCAGTATTTT. Protein: CASSEFPADTQYF. Drawing the rest from reference TRBV2 and TRBJ2-3, the complete variable domain is EPEVTQTPSHQVTQMGQEVILRCVPISNHLYFYWYRQILGQKVEFLVSFYNNEISEKSEIFDDQFSVERPDGSNFTLKIRSTKLEDSAMYFCASSEFPADTQYFGPGTRLTVL.

Regarding this clonotype: Mismatch with germline at one junction end may stem from a read error. The chain employs TRBV28 and TRBJ1-1, with TRBD1 identical over 10 bases. The CDR3 is 13 amino acids. Germline loops: CDR1 MDHEN, CDR2 SYDVKM. CDR3 DNA sequence: TGTGCCAGCAGCCTGACAGGGGGCACTGAAGCTTCCTTT. Protein sequence: CASSLTGGTEASF.

The sample holds many counts of this clonotype. V and J are TRBV20-1 and TRBJ1-1; D is unclear. Germline loops: CDR1 DFQATT, CDR2 SNEGSKA (reference sequence). The CDR3 is 14 amino acids. V gave up 2 bases and J gave up 0 bases, with 10 bases separating them. CDR3 protein: CSARQELMNTEAFF. CDR3 in DNA: TGCAGTGCTAGACAAGAGTTAATGAACACTGAAGCTTTCTTT.

This clonotype was seen ten or more times. The V and J genes are TRBV15 and TRBJ1-2; D uncertain. The CDR3 consists of 12 residues. Between the trimmed V and J ends, which lost 2 bases and 0 bases, there was a span of 1 base. Germline V gene data show CDR1 as LNHNV and CDR2 as YYDKDF (reference sequence). Here the CDR3 DNA reads TGTGCCACCAGCAGATCTAACTATGGCTACACCTTC. This sequence encodes CATSRSNYGYTF.

This clonotype has a count of ten or more. This rearrangement joins TRBV6-1 to TRBJ2-5; 7 nucleotides match TRBD1. CDR1 is MNHNS, CDR2 SASEGT, per germline. V lost 8 bases to trimming and J lost 2 bases; unmatched junction nucleotides: 2. The CDR3 has 12 residues. The CDR3 DNA sequence: TGTGCCAGCTCGGGACAGCAAGAGACCCAGTACTTC. This gives the protein CASSGQQETQYF.

With regard to this clonotype: A much larger clone lies one base from this, so it may be a read error. The J gene is TRBJ2-7, the V gene TRBV20-1; D is uncertain. Germline CDR1 DFQATT, CDR2 SNEGSKA (reference sequence). CDR3 size: 14 residues. CDR3 nucleotides: TGCAGTGCTAGAGATGTGGTCAGCTCCTCCGAGCAGTACTTC. Translation gives CSARDVVSSSEQYF.

Many counts were recorded for this clonotype. The rearrangement uses TRBV9 and TRBJ1-4, with a possible D match to TRBD1 (5 bases). The CDR3 is 16 residues long. Germline V lookup: CDR1 SGDLS, CDR2 YYNGEE. Trimming cost V 0 bases and J 5 bases, with 14 bases left between them. In DNA, the CDR3 is TGTGCCAGCAGCGTAGAAGGTCGGGCAGGGAATGAAAAACTGTTTTTT. Encoded protein: CASSVEGRAGNEKLFF.

This clonotype was detected ten times or more. V gene TRBV19 combines with J gene TRBJ2-3; possibly TRBD1 for D (5 bases). CDR1 and CDR2 (germline): LNHDA, SQIVND (reference sequence). Between the trimmed V and J ends, which lost 4 bases and 5 bases, there was a span of 13 bases. The CDR3 totals 14 residues. The CDR3 DNA reads TGTGCCAGTAGTACCTTAACCCAGGGAGATACGCAGTATTTT. As protein: CASSTLTQGDTQYF. The full variable domain, rest sourced from reference TRBV19 and TRBJ2-3, is DGGITQSPKYLFRKEGQNVTLSCEQNLNHDAMYWYRQDPGQGLRLIYYSQIVNDFQKGDIAEGYSVSREKKESFPLTVTSAQKNPTAFYLCASSTLTQGDTQYFGPGTRLTVL.

This chain links TRBV6-1 with TRBJ1-2; no definite D call. Germline CDR1 is MNHNS and CDR2 is SASEGT. V was pared by 7 bases and J by 0 bases, with 12 bases between. The CDR3 totals 14 residues. CDR3 DNA sequence: TGTGCCAGCATGCTAGTGATAGCTAACTATGGCTACACCTTC. Its translation: CASMLVIANYGYTF.

This clonotype was seen many times. V and J are TRBV10-3 and TRBJ1-2; weak D call: TRBD1 (5 bases). V was pared by 0 bases and J by 6 bases, with 11 bases between. The CDR3 consists of 14 residues. CDR1 and CDR2 (germline): ENHRY, SYGVKD. CDR3 sequence: CAISESATAHGYTF. CDR3 nucleotides: TGTGCCATCAGTGAGTCGGCGACAGCCCATGGCTACACCTTC.

This clonotype appeared many times. The chain has TRBV6-5 and TRBJ1-5; the D gene is possibly TRBD1 (5 bases). Germline values: CDR1 MNHEY, CDR2 SVGAGI. The CDR3 is 15 residues long. Trimming took off 0 bases at V and 4 bases at J, with 10 bases between the two ends. CDR3 in DNA: TGTGCCAGCAGTTACTCGGGGGGGAGAAATCAGCCCCAGCATTTT. The encoded protein is CASSYSGGRNQPQHF.

This clonotype showed up many times. V usage is TRBV5-1 and J usage is TRBJ1-5, with TRBD1 identical over 11 bases. Germline trimming cut 5 bases from V and 4 bases from J; bases unmatched to any gene: 5. The CDR3 covers 15 residues. CDR1 is SGHRS, CDR2 YFSETQ, per germline. CDR3: CASRVGTGGNQPQHF. CDR3 in DNA: TGCGCCAGCAGAGTCGGGACAGGGGGAAATCAGCCCCAGCATTTT. Variable domain in full (rest from reference TRBV5-1 and TRBJ1-5): KAGVTQTPRYLIKTRGQQVTLSCSPISGHRSVSWYQQTPGQGLQFLFEYFSETQRNKGNFPGRFSGRQFSNSRSEMNVSTLELGDSALYLCASRVGTGGNQPQHFGDGTRLSIL.

This clonotype was seen at least ten times. The chain employs TRBV12-3 or TRBV12-4 and TRBJ1-5; D might be TRBD1 (6 bases). CDR3 length: 14 residues. The V gene lost 8 bases and the J gene lost 6 bases, with 17 bases spanning the gap. CDR3 sequence (DNA): TGTGCCAGCCTAAGGGGGGGGGGCTTTCAGCCCCAGCATTTT. Translating gives CASLRGGGFQPQHF.

In this sample, this clonotype turned up many times. The J gene is TRBJ2-2, the V gene TRBV6-4; possible D gene TRBD1, 6 bases. The V gene's germline CDR1 is MRHNA and CDR2 SNTAGT. The CDR3 is made up of 15 amino acids. V was cut by 0 bases and J by 7 bases, with 12 bases left in between. The CDR3 DNA reads as TGTGCCAGCAGTGACTCGGGGACAAGTGGCGGGGAGCTGTTTTTT. This translates into CASSDSGTSGGELFF.

This chain joins TRBV20-1 and TRBJ1-1; 7 positions match TRBD1. This CDR3 comprises 12 residues. With V trimmed by 3 bases and J by 10 bases, 8 bases remained unmatched. CDR1 and CDR2 (germline): DFQATT, SNEGSKA (reference sequence). The CDR3 spells CSARGGAGGAFF. The CDR3 nucleotides read TGCAGTGCTAGGGGTGGGGCAGGGGGAGCTTTCTTT.